This record concerns one TCR beta chain sequence. This sample was taken from a study of blood T cell repertoires in COVID-19. Study as a whole: Acute-phase and convalescent COVID-19 samples originated in the United States, Italy and Spain. In each case, the material was cDNA or gDNA derived from T cells, B-cell-depleted T cells, or PBMCs.

Produced via immunoSEQ multiplex PCR; TCRdb's table is partial and in-frame only. The data show roughly 110,000 clones, roughly 80% seen once. There are 12 residues in the CDR3. The V and J ends lost 7 bases and 9 bases respectively, with 13 bases between them. CDR1 SGHVS and CDR2 FQNEAQ come from the germline V gene. J is TRBJ2-1 and V is TRBV7-8; possible D gene TRBD2, 6 bases. The sequence was obtained from a human donor in a cohort sampled during active COVID-19. Material: peripheral blood. CDR3 region: CASTAGGVEQFF. The CDR3 nucleotides read TGTGCCAGCACCGCAGGAGGGGTTGAGCAGTTCTTC. The full variable domain, rest sourced from reference TRBV7-8 and TRBJ2-1, is GAGVSQSPRYKVAKRGQDVALRCDPISGHVSLFWYQQALGQGPEFLTYFQNEAQLDKSGLPSDRFFAERPEGSVSTLKIQRTQQEDSAVYLCASTAGGVEQFFGPGTRLTVL.